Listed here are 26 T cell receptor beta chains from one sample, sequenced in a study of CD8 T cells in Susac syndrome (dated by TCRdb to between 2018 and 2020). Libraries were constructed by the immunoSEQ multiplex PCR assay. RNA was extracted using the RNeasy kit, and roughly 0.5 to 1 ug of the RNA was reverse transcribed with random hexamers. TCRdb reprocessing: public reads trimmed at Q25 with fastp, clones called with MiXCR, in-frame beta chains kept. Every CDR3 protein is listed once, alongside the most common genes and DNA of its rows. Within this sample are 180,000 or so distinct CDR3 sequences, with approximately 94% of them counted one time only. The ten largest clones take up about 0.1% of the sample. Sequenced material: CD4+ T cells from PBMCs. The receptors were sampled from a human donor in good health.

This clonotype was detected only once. CDR3 bases: TGCAGCGTTGCCCTAACAGGGGGCGGCACTGAAGCTTTCTTT. Translated: CSVALTGGGTEAFF. This chain connects TRBV29-1 to TRBJ1-1; TRBD1 agrees at 9 bases. The junction had 7 bases not matched to a gene; V was cut back by 4 bases and J by 4 bases. CDR1 is SQVTM, CDR2 ANQGSEA, per germline. The CDR3 contains 14 residues.

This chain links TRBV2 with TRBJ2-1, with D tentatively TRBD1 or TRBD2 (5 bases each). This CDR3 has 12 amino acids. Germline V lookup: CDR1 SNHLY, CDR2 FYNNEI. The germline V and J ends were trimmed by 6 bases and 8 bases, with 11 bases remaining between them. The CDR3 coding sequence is TGTGCCAGCAGCGGGGACGACCATGAGCAGTTCTTC. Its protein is CASSGDDHEQFF.

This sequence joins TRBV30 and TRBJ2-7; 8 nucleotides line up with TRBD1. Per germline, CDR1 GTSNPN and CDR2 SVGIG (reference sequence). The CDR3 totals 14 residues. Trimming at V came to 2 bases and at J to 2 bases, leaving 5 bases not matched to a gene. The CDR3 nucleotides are TGTGCCTGGAGTTCCGACAGGGGAACCTACGAGCAGTACTTC. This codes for CAWSSDRGTYEQYF.

CDR3 DNA sequence: TGTGCCAGCAGTTCCTCGGGAGCGGGAGGGAGCGAGCAGTACTTC. Translated, it gives CASSSSGAGGSEQYF. The chain combines TRBV6-2 or TRBV6-3 with TRBJ2-7; 10 nucleotides line up with TRBD2. CDR1 is MNHEY and CDR2 is SVGEGT in the germline V gene. V shed 4 bases and J 6 bases; nucleotides not matched to a gene: 9. The CDR3 consists of 15 residues.

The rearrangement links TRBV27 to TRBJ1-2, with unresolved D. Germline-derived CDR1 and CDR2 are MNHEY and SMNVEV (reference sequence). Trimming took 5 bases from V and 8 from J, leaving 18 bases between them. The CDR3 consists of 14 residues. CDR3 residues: CASSPRTVIGGYTF. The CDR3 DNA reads TGTGCCAGCAGTCCCCGGACGGTAATTGGGGGCTACACCTTC.

The CDR3 loop reads CASSPWGRQGSPTF. CDR3 in DNA: TGTGCCAGCAGTCCCTGGGGGAGGCAGGGATCTCCGACCTTC. J is TRBJ1-2 and V is TRBV28; weak D call: TRBD1 (5 bases). The CDR3 extends over 14 amino acids. CDR1 is MDHEN, CDR2 SYDVKM, per germline. V lost 5 bases, J lost 14 bases, and 24 bases lay in between.

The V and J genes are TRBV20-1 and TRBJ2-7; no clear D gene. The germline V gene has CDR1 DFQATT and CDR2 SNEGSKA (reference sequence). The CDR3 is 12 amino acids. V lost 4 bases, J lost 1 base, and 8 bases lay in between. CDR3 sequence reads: CSAISPSYEQYF. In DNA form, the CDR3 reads TGCAGTGCTATATCTCCATCCTACGAGCAGTACTTC.

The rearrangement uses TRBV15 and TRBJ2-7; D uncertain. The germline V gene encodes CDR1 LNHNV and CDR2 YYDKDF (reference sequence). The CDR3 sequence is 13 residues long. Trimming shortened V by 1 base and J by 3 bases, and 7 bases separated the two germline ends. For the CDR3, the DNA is TGTGCCACCAGCAGAGCACCTGGCTACGAGCAGTACTTC. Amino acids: CATSRAPGYEQYF.

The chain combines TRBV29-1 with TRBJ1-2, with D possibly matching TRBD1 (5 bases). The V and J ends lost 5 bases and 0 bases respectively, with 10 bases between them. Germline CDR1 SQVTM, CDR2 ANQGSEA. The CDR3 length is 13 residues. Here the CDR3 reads CSVRPDTNYGYTF. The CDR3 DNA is TGCAGCGTTCGCCCGGACACTAACTATGGCTACACCTTC.

The CDR3 loop reads CSVAKVRNTEAFF. DNA of the CDR3: TGCAGCGTTGCAAAGGTCCGTAACACTGAAGCTTTCTTT. The chain combines TRBV29-1 with TRBJ1-1; no clear D. Deletions cut 4 bases from V and 2 bases from J, with 11 bases between. Germline loops: CDR1 SQVTM, CDR2 ANQGSEA. This CDR3 has 13 residues.

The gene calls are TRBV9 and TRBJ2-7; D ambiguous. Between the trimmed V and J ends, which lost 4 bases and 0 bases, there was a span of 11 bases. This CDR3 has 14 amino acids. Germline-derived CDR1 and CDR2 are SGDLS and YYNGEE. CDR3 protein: CASSRTIISYEQYF. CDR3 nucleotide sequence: TGTGCCAGCAGCCGCACTATTATCTCCTACGAGCAGTACTTC.

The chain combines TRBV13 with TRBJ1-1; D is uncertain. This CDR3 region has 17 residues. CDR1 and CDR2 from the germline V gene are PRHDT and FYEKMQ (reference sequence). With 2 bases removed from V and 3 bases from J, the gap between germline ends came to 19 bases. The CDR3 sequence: CASSLSGYASLDTEAFF. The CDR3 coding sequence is TGTGCCAGCAGCTTATCGGGCTACGCCTCTCTAGACACTGAAGCTTTCTTT.

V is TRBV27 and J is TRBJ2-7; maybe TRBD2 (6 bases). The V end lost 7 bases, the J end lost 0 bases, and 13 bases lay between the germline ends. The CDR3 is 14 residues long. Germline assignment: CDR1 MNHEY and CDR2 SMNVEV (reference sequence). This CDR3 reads CASKRGGTSYEQYF. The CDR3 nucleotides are TGTGCCAGCAAGCGAGGAGGGACCTCCTACGAGCAGTACTTC.

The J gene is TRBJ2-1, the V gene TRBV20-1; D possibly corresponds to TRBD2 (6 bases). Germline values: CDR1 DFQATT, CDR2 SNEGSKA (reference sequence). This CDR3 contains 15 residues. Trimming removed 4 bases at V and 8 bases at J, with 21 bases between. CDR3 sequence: CSATNPGTLSDEQFF. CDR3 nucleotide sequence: TGCAGTGCTACAAACCCCGGGACTCTCTCGGATGAGCAGTTCTTC.

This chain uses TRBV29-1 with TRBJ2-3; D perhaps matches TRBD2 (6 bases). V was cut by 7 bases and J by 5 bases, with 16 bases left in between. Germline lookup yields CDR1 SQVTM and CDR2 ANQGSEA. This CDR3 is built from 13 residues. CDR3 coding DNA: TGCAGCGCCGAAGGCCTAGCGTTAGATACGCAGTATTTT. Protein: CSAEGLALDTQYF.

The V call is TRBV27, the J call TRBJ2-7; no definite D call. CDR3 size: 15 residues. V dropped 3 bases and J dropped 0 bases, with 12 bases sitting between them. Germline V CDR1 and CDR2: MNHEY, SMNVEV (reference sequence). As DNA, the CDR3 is TGTGCCAGCAGTTTCTCCGATCCGCACTCCTACGAGCAGTACTTC. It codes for CASSFSDPHSYEQYF.

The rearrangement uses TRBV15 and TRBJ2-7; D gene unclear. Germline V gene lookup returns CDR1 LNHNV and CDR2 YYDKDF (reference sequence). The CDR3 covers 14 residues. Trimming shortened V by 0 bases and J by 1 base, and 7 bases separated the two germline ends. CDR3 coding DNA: TGTGCCACCAGCAGAGATGCAGGTTCCTACGAGCAGTACTTC. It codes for CATSRDAGSYEQYF. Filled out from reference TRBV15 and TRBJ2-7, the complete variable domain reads DAMVIQNPRYQVTQFGKPVTLSCSQTLNHNVMYWYQQKSSQAPKLLFHYYDKDFNNEADTPDNFQSRRPNTSFCFLDIRSPGLGDTAMYLCATSRDAGSYEQYFGPGTRLTVT.

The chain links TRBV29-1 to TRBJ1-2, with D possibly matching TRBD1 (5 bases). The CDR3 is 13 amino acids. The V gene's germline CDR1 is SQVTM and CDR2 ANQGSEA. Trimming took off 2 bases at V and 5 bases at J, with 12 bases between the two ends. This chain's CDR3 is CSVEPGDGYGYTF. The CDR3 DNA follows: TGCAGCGTTGAACCCGGGGACGGATATGGCTACACCTTC.

This chain's CDR3 is CAWRSGPEDIQYF. The DNA for the CDR3 is TGTGCCTGGAGGTCGGGCCCTGAAGACATTCAGTACTTC. The rearrangement uses TRBV30 and TRBJ2-4; D is unresolved. The CDR3 runs to 13 residues. V dropped 3 bases and J dropped 8 bases, with 14 bases sitting between them. The germline V gene has CDR1 GTSNPN and CDR2 SVGIG (reference sequence).

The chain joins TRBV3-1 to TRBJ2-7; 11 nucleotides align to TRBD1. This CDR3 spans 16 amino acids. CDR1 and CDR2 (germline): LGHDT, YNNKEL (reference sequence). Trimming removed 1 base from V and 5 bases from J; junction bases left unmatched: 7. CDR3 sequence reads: CASSQVGTGGRNEQYF. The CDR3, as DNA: TGTGCCAGCAGCCAAGTGGGGACAGGGGGAAGGAACGAGCAGTACTTC.

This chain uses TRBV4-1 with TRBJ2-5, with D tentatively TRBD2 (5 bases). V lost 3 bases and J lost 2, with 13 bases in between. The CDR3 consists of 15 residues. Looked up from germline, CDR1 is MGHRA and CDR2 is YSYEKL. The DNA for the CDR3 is TGCGCCAGCAGCCAGGTCGGACTCCAACAAGAGACCCAGTACTTC. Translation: CASSQVGLQQETQYF.

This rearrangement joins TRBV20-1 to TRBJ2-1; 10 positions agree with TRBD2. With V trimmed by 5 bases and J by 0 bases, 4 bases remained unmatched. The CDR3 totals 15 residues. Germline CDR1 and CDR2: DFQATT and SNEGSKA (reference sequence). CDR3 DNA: TGCAGTGCTCCCCAGCGGGAGGGCTCCTACAATGAGCAGTTCTTC. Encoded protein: CSAPQREGSYNEQFF.

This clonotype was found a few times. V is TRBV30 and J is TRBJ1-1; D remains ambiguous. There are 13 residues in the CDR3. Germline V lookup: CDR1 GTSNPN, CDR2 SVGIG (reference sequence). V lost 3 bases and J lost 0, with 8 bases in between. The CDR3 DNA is TGTGCCTGGAGCTCGGAGATGAACACTGAAGCTTTCTTT. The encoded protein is CAWSSEMNTEAFF.

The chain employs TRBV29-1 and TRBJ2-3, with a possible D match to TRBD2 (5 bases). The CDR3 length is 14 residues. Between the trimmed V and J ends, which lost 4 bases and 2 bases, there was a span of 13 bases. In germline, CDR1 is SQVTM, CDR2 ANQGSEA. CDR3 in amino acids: CSVAYRGATDTQYF. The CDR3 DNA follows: TGCAGCGTTGCTTATCGGGGAGCCACAGATACGCAGTATTTT.

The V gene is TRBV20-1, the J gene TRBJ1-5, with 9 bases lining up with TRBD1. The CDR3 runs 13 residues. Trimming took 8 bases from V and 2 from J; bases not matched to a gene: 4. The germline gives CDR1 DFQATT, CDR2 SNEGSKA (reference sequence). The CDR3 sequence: CSTGGGRNQPQHF. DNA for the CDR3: TGCAGTACAGGGGGCGGACGCAATCAGCCCCAGCATTTT.

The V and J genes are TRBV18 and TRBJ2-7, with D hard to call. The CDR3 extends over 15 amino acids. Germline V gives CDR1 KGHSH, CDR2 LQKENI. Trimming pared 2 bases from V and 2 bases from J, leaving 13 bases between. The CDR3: CASSPSPQAPYEQYF. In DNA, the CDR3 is TGTGCCAGCTCACCAAGTCCCCAGGCCCCCTACGAGCAGTACTTC.